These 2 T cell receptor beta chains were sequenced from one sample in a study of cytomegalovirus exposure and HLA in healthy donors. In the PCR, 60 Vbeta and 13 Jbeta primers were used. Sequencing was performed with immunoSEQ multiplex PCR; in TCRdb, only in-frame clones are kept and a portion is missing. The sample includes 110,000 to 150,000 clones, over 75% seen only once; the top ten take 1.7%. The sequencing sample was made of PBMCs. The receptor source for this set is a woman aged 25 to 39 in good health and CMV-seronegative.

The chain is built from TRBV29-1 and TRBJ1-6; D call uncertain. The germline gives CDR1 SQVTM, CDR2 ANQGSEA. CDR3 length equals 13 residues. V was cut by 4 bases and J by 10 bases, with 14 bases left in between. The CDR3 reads CSVGATVGSPLHF. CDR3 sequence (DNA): TGCAGCGTTGGTGCCACAGTAGGATCACCCCTCCACTTT. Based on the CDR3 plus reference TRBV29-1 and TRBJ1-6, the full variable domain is SAVISQKPSRDICQRGTSLTIQCQVDSQVTMMFWYRQQPGQSLTLIATANQGSEATYESGFVIDKFPISRPNLTFSTLTVSNMSPEDSSIYLCSVGATVGSPLHFGNGTRLTVT.

CDR3 amino acids: CASSILQGQTQYF. In nucleotides, the CDR3 is TGTGCCAGCAGCATACTACAGGGGCAGACCCAGTACTTC. The chain joins TRBV7-3 to TRBJ2-5; TRBD1 matches 7 bases. The V gene end was trimmed by 5 bases and the J gene end by 6 bases; junction bases not matched to a gene: 6. This CDR3 is built from 13 residues. Germline loops: CDR1 SGHTA, CDR2 FQGTGA.